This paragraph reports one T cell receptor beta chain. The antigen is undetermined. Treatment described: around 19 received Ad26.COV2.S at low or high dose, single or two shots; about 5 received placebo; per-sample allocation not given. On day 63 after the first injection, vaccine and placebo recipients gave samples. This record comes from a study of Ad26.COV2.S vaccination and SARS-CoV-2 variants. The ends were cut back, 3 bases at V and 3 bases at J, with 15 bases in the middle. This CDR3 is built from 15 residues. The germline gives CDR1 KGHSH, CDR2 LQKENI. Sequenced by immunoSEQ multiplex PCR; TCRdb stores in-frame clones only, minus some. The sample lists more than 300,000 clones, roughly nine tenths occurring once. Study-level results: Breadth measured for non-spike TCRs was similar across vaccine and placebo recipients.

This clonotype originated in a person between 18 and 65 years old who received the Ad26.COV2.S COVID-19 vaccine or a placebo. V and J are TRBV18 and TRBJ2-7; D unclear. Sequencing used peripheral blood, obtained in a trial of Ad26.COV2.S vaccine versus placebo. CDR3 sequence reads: CASSPTPKFDYEQYF. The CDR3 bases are TGTGCCAGCTCACCTACTCCGAAATTCGACTACGAGCAGTACTTC.